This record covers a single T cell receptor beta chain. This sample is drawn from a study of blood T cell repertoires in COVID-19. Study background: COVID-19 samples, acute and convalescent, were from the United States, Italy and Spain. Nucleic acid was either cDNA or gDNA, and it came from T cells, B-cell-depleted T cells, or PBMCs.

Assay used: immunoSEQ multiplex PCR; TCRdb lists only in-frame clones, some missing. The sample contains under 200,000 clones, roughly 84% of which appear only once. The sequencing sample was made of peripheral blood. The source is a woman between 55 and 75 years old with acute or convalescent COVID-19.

CDR3 sequence reads: CASSMTGRIYGYTF. Written as DNA, the CDR3 is TGTGCCAGCAGTATGACAGGGAGGATCTATGGCTACACCTTC. The V and J genes are TRBV27 and TRBJ1-2; 7 nucleotides match TRBD1. V dropped 5 bases and J dropped 4; count of bases not matched to a gene: 7. The CDR3 length is 14 residues. CDR1 MNHEY and CDR2 SMNVEV come from the germline V gene (reference sequence).